This TCR beta chain was recovered during a study of control samples from healthy donors and cancer patients. Sequencing used immunoSEQ multiplex PCR; TCRdb keeps in-frame clones, though not all of them. This sample has over 200,000 clones, with approximately 80% found just once. CDR3 length equals 13 residues. Per the germline V gene, CDR1 is SGHRS and CDR2 is YFSETQ. Trimming stripped 0 bases from V and 5 bases from J, with 6 bases between. The specimen sequenced was PBMCs. V is TRBV5-1 and J is TRBJ2-1, with D uncertain. The TCR sequence derives from a woman between 55 and 75 years old with lung cancer. The CDR3 DNA reads TGCGCCAGCAGCTTGGCCTGGAACAATGAGCAGTTCTTC. Its protein product is CASSLAWNNEQFF. The full variable domain, its missing parts supplied by reference TRBV5-1 and TRBJ2-1, is KAGVTQTPRYLIKTRGQQVTLSCSPISGHRSVSWYQQTPGQGLQFLFEYFSETQRNKGNFPGRFSGRQFSNSRSEMNVSTLELGDSALYLCASSLAWNNEQFFGPGTRLTVL.